Listed below are T cell receptor beta chains from one sample, sequenced in a study of graft-versus-host responses after intestinal transplantation. The repertoire was sequenced with immunoSEQ multiplex PCR; TCRdb's copy has only in-frame clones and lacks some. The sample contains fewer than 80,000 clones, 90% to 95% of which appear only once. These receptors have no known antigen. The sample consisted of unstimulated CD8+ T cells sorted from spleen or lymph node cells, taken before transplant. These receptors came from a human donor who was the organ donor for an intestinal transplant. The CDR3 runs from the conserved cysteine through the conserved F or W. The D gene is left open where the match is weak. Clone size is stated in some rows and not others, as once, few, many or a class when expanded.

d_call	clone_size	v_call	j_call	cdr3_aa	cdr3_nt
NA	NA	TRBV7-9	TRBJ2-1	CASSGHSSGEQFF	TGTGCCAGCAGCGGGCATAGTTCTGGTGAGCAGTTCTTC
TRBD2	once	TRBV6-5	TRBJ2-1	CASSYGTSGYNEQFF	TGTGCCAGCAGTTACGGGACTAGCGGGTACAATGAGCAGTTCTTC
TRBD1	NA	TRBV7-3	TRBJ2-1	CASSPLGQDNEQFF	TGTGCCAGCAGCCCCCTCGGACAGGACAATGAGCAGTTCTTC
NA	NA	TRBV9	TRBJ2-5	CASSVAGGGGETQYF	TGTGCCAGCAGCGTAGCAGGGGGAGGTGGTGAGACCCAGTACTTC
NA	NA	TRBV4-3	TRBJ1-1	CASSQTGNTEAFF	TGCGCCAGCAGCCAAACAGGGAACACTGAAGCTTTCTTT
NA	NA	TRBV4-1	TRBJ2-1	CASSPPRRNEQFF	TGCGCCAGCAGCCCCCCCCGGCGGAATGAGCAGTTCTTC
NA	NA	TRBV4-3	TRBJ2-2	CASSQGGGGGMNGELFF	TGCGCCAGCAGCCAAGGGGGAGGCGGGGGCATGAACGGGGAGCTGTTTTTT
TRBD1	NA	TRBV5-5	TRBJ2-3	CASVGTGGTDTQYF	TGTGCCAGCGTCGGGACAGGGGGCACAGATACGCAGTATTTT
NA	NA	TRBV5-4	TRBJ1-1	CASSPNPDTWWTEAFF	TGTGCCAGCAGCCCTAATCCCGACACGTGGTGGACTGAAGCTTTCTTT
NA	few	TRBV30	TRBJ2-7	CAWSLTQPIHEQYF	TGTGCCTGGAGCCTGACTCAACCCATCCACGAGCAGTACTTC
NA	NA	TRBV6-4	TRBJ2-3	CASSSRDLDTQYF	TGTGCCAGCAGTTCCCGGGACTTAGATACGCAGTATTTT
NA	NA	TRBV19	TRBJ1-2	CASSIAQGADGYTF	TGTGCCAGTAGTATCGCTCAGGGTGCCGATGGCTACACCTTC
NA	NA	TRBV19	TRBJ1-1	CASSIRSPVRRTFF	TGTGCCAGTAGTATACGTTCGCCGGTTAGGAGGACTTTCTTT
TRBD2	NA	TRBV2	TRBJ2-2	CASSEAPSGNTGELFF	TGTGCCAGCAGTGAAGCGCCTAGCGGGAACACCGGGGAGCTGTTTTTT
TRBD2	NA	TRBV4-2	TRBJ2-1	CASSQEKGTSNHNEQFF	TGTGCCAGCAGCCAAGAGAAAGGGACTAGCAACCACAATGAGCAGTTCTTC
NA	NA	TRBV27	TRBJ2-1	CASSSTSSYNEQFF	TGTGCCAGCAGTTCAACAAGCTCCTACAATGAGCAGTTCTTC
TRBD1	NA	TRBV28	TRBJ1-5	CASSFTTGYPDQPQHF	TGTGCCAGCAGTTTCACGACAGGGTACCCGGATCAGCCCCAGCATTTT
TRBD2	NA	TRBV5-1	TRBJ2-1	CASSFSGGDYNEQFF	TGCGCCAGCAGCTTTAGCGGGGGGGACTACAATGAGCAGTTCTTC